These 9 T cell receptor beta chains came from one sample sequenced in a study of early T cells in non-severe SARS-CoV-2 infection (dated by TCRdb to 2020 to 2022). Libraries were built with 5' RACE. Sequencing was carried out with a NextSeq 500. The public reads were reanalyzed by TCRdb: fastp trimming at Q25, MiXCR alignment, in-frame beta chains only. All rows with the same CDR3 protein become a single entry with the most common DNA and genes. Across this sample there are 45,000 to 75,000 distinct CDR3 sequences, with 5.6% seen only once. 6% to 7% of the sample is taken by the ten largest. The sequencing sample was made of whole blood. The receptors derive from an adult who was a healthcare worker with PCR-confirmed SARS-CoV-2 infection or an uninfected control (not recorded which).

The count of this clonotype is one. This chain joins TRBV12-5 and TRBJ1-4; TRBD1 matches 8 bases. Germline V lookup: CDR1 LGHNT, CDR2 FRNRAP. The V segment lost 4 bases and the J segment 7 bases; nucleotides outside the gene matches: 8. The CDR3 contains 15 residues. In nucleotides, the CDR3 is TGTGCTAGTGGTTCGACAGGGGCCCTTGGTGAAAAACTGTTTTTT. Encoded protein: CASGSTGALGEKLFF.

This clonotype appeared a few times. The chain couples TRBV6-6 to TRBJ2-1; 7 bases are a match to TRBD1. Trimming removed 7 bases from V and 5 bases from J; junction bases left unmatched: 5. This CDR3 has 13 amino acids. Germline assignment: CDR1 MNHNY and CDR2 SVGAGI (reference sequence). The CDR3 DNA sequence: TGTGCCAGCACACTGGGACAGAACAATGAGCAGTTCTTC. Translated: CASTLGQNNEQFF.

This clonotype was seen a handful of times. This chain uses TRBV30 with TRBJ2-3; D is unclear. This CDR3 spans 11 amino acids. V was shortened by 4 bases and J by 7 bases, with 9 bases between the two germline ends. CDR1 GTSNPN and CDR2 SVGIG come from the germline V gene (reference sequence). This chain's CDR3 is CAWTSQNTQYF. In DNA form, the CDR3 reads TGTGCCTGGACCAGTCAAAATACGCAGTATTTT. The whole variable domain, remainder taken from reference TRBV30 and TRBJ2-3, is SQTIHQWPATLVQPVGSPLSLECTVEGTSNPNLYWYRQAAGRGLQLLFYSVGIGQISSEVPQNLSASRPQDRQFILSSKKLLLSDSGFYLCAWTSQNTQYFGPGTRLTVL.

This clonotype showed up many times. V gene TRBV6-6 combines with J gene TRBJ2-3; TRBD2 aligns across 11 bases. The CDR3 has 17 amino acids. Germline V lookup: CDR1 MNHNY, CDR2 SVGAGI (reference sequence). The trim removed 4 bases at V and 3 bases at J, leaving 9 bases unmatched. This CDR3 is CASSLGISGRGTDTQYF. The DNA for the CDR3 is TGTGCCAGCAGTTTGGGGATTAGCGGGAGGGGGACAGATACGCAGTATTTT.

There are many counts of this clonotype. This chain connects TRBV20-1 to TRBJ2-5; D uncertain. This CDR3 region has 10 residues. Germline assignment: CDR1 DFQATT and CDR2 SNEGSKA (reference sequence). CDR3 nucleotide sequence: TGCGGCTGGTCTCAGGAGACCCAGTACTTC. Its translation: CGWSQETQYF.

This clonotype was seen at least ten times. In nucleotides, the CDR3 is TGCAGCGGGAGGGACAGCCGACAAGGCTACACCTTC. Its protein is CSGRDSRQGYTF. The chain is built from TRBV29-1 and TRBJ1-2; 7 positions agree with TRBD1. Germline trimming cut 7 bases from V and 8 bases from J; bases unmatched to any gene: 10. Germline values: CDR1 SQVTM, CDR2 ANQGSEA. The CDR3 spans 12 residues. The variable domain in full, with the rest retrieved from reference TRBV29-1 and TRBJ1-2, is SAVISQKPSRDICQRGTSLTIQCQVDSQVTMMFWYRQQPGQSLTLIATANQGSEATYESGFVIDKFPISRPNLTFSTLTVSNMSPEDSSIYLCSGRDSRQGYTFGSGTRLTVV.

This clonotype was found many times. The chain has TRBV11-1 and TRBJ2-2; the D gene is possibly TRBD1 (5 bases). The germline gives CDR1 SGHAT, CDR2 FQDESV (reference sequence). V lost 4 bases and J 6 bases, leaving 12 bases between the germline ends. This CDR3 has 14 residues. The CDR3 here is CASSSARGSGELFF. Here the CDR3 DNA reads TGTGCCAGCAGCTCAGCAAGGGGCTCCGGGGAGCTGTTTTTT.

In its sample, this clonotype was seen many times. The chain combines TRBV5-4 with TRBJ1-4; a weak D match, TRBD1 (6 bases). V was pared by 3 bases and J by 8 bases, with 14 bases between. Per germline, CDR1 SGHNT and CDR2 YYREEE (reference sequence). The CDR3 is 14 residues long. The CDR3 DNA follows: TGTGCCAGCAGCTCGGCGGGGGCGGAAGAAAAACTGTTTTTT. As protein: CASSSAGAEEKLFF.

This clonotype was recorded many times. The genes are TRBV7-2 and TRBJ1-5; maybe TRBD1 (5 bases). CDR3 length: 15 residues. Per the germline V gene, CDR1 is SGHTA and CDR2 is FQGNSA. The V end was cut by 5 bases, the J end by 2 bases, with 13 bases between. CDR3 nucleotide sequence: TGTGCCAGCAGCCCCCGGGACTATGGCAATCAGCCCCAGCATTTT. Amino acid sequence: CASSPRDYGNQPQHF.